A selection of T cell receptor beta chains follows, all from one sample in a study of cytomegalovirus exposure and HLA in healthy donors. Produced via immunoSEQ multiplex PCR; TCRdb's table is partial and in-frame only. The table includes tens of thousands of clones, around 94% detected once. Sequences were obtained from PBMCs. These TCRs come from a young woman in good health and CMV-seropositive. Both conserved end residues are part of each CDR3. The order of the fields is clone size, D gene, V gene, J gene, CDR3 protein, CDR3 DNA. The D gene is left open where the match is weak. Some rows mark clone size as missing; the rest say once, few, many or name a class of expanded clone.

-	-	TRBV2	TRBJ1-2	CASRGLTGNYGYTF	TGTGCCAGCAGGGGTCTGACAGGAAACTATGGCTACACCTTC
-	-	TRBV7-2	TRBJ1-1	CASSLRPGQDVRNTEAFF	TGTGCCAGCAGCTTACGGCCAGGGCAGGATGTCCGGAACACTGAAGCTTTCTTT
-	-	TRBV25-1	TRBJ1-6	CASSEWQGENSPLHF	TGTGCCAGCAGTGAATGGCAAGGAGAGAATTCACCCCTCCACTTT
-	TRBD1	TRBV25-1	TRBJ2-7	CASSDDRQGRYSYEQYF	TGTGCCAGCAGTGACGATCGACAGGGGCGGTACTCCTACGAGCAGTACTTC
-	TRBD1	TRBV27	TRBJ2-1	CASSLKWTGPTSYNEQFF	TGTGCCAGCAGTTTAAAATGGACAGGCCCCACCTCCTACAATGAGCAGTTCTTC
-	TRBD1	TRBV18	TRBJ1-2	CASSPPGTGSRFSYGYTF	TGTGCCAGCTCACCACCCGGGACAGGGTCCCGGTTTTCCTATGGCTACACCTTC
-	-	TRBV7-6	TRBJ2-5	CASSPGQETQYF	TGTGCCAGCTCGCCAGGACAAGAGACCCAGTACTTC
-	TRBD2	TRBV5-1	TRBJ2-3	CASSFGITSGGKTDTQYF	TGCGCCAGCAGCTTCGGGATCACTAGCGGGGGGAAGACAGATACGCAGTATTTT
once	TRBD1	TRBV7-9	TRBJ2-3	CASSSPQGAVADTQYF	TGTGCCAGCAGCTCCCCACAGGGGGCTGTCGCAGATACGCAGTATTTT
-	TRBD1	TRBV5-6	TRBJ2-7	CASSWTGQGRYEQYF	TGTGCCAGCAGCTGGACGGGACAGGGACGTTACGAGCAGTACTTC
once	-	TRBV7-2	TRBJ1-6	CASSPFGNSYNSPLHF	TGTGCCAGCAGCCCTTTCGGGAACTCCTATAATTCACCCCTCCACTTT